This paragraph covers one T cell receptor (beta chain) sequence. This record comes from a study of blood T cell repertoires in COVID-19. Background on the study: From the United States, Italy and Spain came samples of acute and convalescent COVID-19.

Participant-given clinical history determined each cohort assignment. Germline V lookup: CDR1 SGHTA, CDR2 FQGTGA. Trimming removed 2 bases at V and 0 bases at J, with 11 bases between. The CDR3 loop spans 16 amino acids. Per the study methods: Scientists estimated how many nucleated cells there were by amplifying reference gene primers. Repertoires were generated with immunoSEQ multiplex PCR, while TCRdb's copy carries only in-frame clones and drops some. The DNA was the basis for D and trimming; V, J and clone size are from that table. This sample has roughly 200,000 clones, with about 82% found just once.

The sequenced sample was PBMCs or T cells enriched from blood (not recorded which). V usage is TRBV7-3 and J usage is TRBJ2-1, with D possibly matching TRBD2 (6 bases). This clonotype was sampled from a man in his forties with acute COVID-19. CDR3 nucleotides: TGTGCCAGCAGCTTAGACGGGAGAGGCTCCTACAATGAGCAGTTCTTC. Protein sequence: CASSLDGRGSYNEQFF.